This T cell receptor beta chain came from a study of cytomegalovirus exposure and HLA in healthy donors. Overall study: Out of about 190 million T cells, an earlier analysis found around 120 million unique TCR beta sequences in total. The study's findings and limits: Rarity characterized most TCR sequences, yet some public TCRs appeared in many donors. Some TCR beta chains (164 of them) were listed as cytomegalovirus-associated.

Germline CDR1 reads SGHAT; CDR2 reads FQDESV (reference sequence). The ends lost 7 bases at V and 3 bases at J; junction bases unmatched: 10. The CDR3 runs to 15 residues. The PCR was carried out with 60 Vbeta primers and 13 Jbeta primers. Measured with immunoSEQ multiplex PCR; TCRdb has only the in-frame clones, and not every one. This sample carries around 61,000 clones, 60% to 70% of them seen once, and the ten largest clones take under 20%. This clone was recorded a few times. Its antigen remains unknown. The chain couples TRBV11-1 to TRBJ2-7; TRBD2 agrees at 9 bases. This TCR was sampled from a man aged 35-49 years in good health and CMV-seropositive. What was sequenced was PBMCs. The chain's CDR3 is CASIVGSGSLYEQYF. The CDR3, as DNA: TGTGCCAGCATCGTAGGTAGCGGGAGTCTCTACGAGCAGTACTTC.